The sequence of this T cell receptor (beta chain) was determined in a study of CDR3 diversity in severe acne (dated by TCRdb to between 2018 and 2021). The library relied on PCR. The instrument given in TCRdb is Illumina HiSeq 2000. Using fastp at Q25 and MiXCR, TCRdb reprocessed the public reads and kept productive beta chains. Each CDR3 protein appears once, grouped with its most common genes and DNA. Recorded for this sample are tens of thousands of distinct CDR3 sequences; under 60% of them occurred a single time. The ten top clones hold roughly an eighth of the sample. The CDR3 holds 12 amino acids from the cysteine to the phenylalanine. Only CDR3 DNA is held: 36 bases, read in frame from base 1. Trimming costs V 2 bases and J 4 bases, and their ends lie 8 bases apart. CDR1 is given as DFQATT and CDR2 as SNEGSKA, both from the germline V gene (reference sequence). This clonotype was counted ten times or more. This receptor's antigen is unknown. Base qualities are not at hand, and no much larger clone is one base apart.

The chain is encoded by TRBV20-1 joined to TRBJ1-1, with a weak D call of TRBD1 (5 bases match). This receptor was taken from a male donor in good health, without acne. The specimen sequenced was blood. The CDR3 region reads CSARHGATEAFF. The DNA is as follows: TGCAGTGCTAGACACGGGGCCACTGAAGCTTTCTTT.